This TCR beta chain was found in a study of blood T cells in healthy people across ages. The CDR3 sequence is 13 residues long. V was shortened by 6 bases and J by 9 bases, with 20 bases between the two germline ends. Germline V gives CDR1 SQVTM, CDR2 ANQGSEA. Next came a second PCR, run for about 7 to 12 cycles, which used a sample-barcoded 5' primer along with a J-beta primer mix. TCRdb re-derived calls from the 5' RACE reads in MiXCR, one entry per CDR3 protein. The top ten hold over 30% of the sample, which has about 640,000 distinct CDR3 sequences, roughly 53% seen once. A word on this clonotype: This may stem from a read error, because a much larger clone lies one nucleotide away.

Healthy Caucasian individuals from Russia aged roughly 6 to 90 were enrolled as donors. The sequencing sample was made of blood. This TCR was recovered from a man aged 55 to 70 in good health. The rearrangement joins TRBV29-1 to TRBJ2-5; TRBD1 or TRBD2 may be the D gene (6 bases each). The CDR3 nucleotides are TGCAGCGTGGCAACAGGGTCGAGGGAGGCCCAGTACTTC. Amino acid sequence: CSVATGSREAQYF. Full variable domain (missing parts from reference TRBV29-1 and TRBJ2-5): SAVISQKPSRDICQRGTSLTIQCQVDSQVTMMFWYRQQPGQSLTLIATANQGSEATYESGFVIDKFPISRPNLTFSTLTVSNMSPEDSSIYLCSVATGSREAQYFGPGTRLLVL.